The 15 T cell receptor beta chains reported below all come from one sample, sequenced in a study of PD-1 blockade in classical Hodgkin lymphoma. Every single patient, without exception, relapsed after autologous stem cell transplantation, and brentuximab vedotin exposure varied. Sequencing was performed with immunoSEQ multiplex PCR; in TCRdb, only in-frame clones are kept and a portion is missing. The table lists about 13,000 clones, around 90% of them singletons. The source material was peripheral blood mononuclear cells (PBMCs), sampled at baseline. The receptors were sampled from a human donor with classical Hodgkin lymphoma.

The chain joins TRBV2 to TRBJ2-5; TRBD2 matches at 13 bases. J gave up 5 bases and V 6 bases, and 6 bases lay outside the gene matches. The CDR3 is 15 amino acids. Germline V gene sequence: CDR1 SNHLY, CDR2 FYNNEI. CDR3 in DNA: TGTGCCAGCAGCGGACTAGCGGGGGAAGGCGAGACCCAGTACTTC. This encodes CASSGLAGEGETQYF.

This chain connects TRBV4-1 to TRBJ2-5, with 11 bases identical to TRBD2. Germline V gene data show CDR1 as MGHRA and CDR2 as YSYEKL. V lost 0 bases to trimming and J lost 2 bases; unmatched junction nucleotides: 2. This CDR3 spans 16 amino acids. The CDR3 nucleotides read TGCGCCAGCAGCCAAGAACTAGCGGGGGTGCAAGAGACCCAGTACTTC. Its translation is CASSQELAGVQETQYF.

This rearrangement joins TRBV28 to TRBJ1-6; D not certain. From germline, CDR1 is MDHEN and CDR2 SYDVKM. The CDR3 is 14 residues long. V lost 3 bases and J lost 10, with 13 bases in between. DNA of the CDR3: TGTGCCAGCAGTTTGATATCCGGGGAATCACCCCTCCACTTT. Protein: CASSLISGESPLHF.

On this clone: A junction end diverges from the germline sequence, so it may reflect a read error. The chain is built from TRBV10-3 and TRBJ1-2; 11 nucleotides match TRBD1. CDR3 length: 18 residues. Germline CDR1 reads ENHRY; CDR2 reads SYGVKD. The CDR3, as DNA: TGTGCCATCCGTGAAGGGGACAGGGGGATATCGGCTAACTATGGCTACACCTTC. It encodes CAIREGDRGISANYGYTF.

This chain joins TRBV5-1 and TRBJ1-1, with 7 bases identical to TRBD1. With 4 bases clipped from V and 1 base from J, the junction kept 4 bases outside the gene matches. The CDR3 contains 14 residues. CDR1 SGHRS and CDR2 YFSETQ come from the germline V gene. The CDR3 coding sequence is TGCGCCAGCAGCCTCGGGACAGCGAACACTGAAGCTTTCTTT. Translation gives CASSLGTANTEAFF.

The genes are TRBV7-9 and TRBJ2-3; 14 positions match TRBD2. Trimming cost V 6 bases and J 0 bases; bases outside gene matches: 8. This CDR3 spans 18 amino acids. In germline, CDR1 is SEHNR, CDR2 FQNEAQ (reference sequence). The CDR3: CASRRKGLAGDSTDTQYF. The DNA of the CDR3 is TGTGCCAGCAGGAGGAAGGGACTAGCGGGGGATAGCACAGATACGCAGTATTTT.

As DNA, the CDR3 is TGTGCCAGCAGTTCAACCGGGACAGGGCGATACGAGCAGTACTTC. Its translation: CASSSTGTGRYEQYF. The chain links TRBV28 to TRBJ2-7; TRBD1 aligns across 9 bases. The CDR3 has 15 residues. V lost 4 bases to trimming and J lost 4 bases; unmatched junction nucleotides: 8. Germline CDR1 MDHEN, CDR2 SYDVKM.

The rearrangement links TRBV14 to TRBJ2-7; D is undetermined. V gave up 2 bases and J gave up 0 bases, with 11 bases separating them. Germline V gene lookup returns CDR1 SGHDN and CDR2 FVKESK. The CDR3 covers 15 residues. This chain's CDR3 is CASSQSYKTSYEQYF. Written as DNA, the CDR3 is TGTGCCAGCAGCCAATCCTACAAGACCTCCTACGAGCAGTACTTC.

The chain is built from TRBV6-6 and TRBJ2-2; TRBD1 matches at 7 bases. Trimming removed 2 bases from V and 4 bases from J; junction bases left unmatched: 7. CDR1 is MNHNY and CDR2 is SVGAGI in the germline V gene (reference sequence). CDR3 length equals 16 residues. The CDR3 reads CASSYGATGSTGELFF. The CDR3 region has the DNA TGTGCCAGCAGTTACGGGGCGACAGGGTCCACCGGGGAGCTGTTTTTT.

This chain joins TRBV28 and TRBJ1-3; the D gene is possibly TRBD1 (5 bases). Per germline, CDR1 MDHEN and CDR2 SYDVKM. Trimming removed 4 bases at V and 1 base at J, with 8 bases between. The CDR3 runs 14 residues. In nucleotides, the CDR3 is TGTGCCAGCAGTTCCGGGGGATCTGGAAACACCATATATTTT. Encoded protein: CASSSGGSGNTIYF.

The V gene is TRBV5-1, the J gene TRBJ1-4; D ambiguous. Germline V gives CDR1 SGHRS, CDR2 YFSETQ. The CDR3 runs 14 residues. V lost 4 bases to trimming and J lost 3 bases, with 10 bases between them. The CDR3 sequence is CASSLSSANEKLFF. In DNA, the CDR3 is TGCGCCAGCAGCCTATCCTCAGCTAATGAAAAACTGTTTTTT.

This chain links TRBV5-1 with TRBJ1-2; 8 bases line up with TRBD1. J gave up 5 bases and V 3 bases, and 9 bases lay outside the gene matches. The CDR3 totals 15 residues. Germline CDR1 SGHRS, CDR2 YFSETQ. The CDR3 region has the DNA TGCGCCAGCAGCTCTGACAGGGGACGGGGATATGGCTACACCTTC. It yields the protein CASSSDRGRGYGYTF.

This rearrangement joins TRBV7-2 to TRBJ2-4; 7 bases line up with TRBD2. Germline V gives CDR1 SGHTA, CDR2 FQGNSA. The length of the CDR3 is 19 residues. The V and J ends lost 7 bases and 2 bases, in that order; junction bases with no gene match: 20. Written as DNA, the CDR3 is TGTGCCAGCATGGCAAGCGGGGCATGGCCCTGGGGTACCAAAAACATTCAGTACTTC. Translating it yields CASMASGAWPWGTKNIQYF.

The chain's CDR3 is CASSPVLGETQYF. CDR3 sequence (DNA): TGTGCCAGCAGTCCTGTTCTGGGAGAGACCCAGTACTTC. The chain employs TRBV6-6 and TRBJ2-5; no clear D gene. Trimming pared 5 bases from V and 4 bases from J, leaving 11 bases between. In germline, CDR1 is MNHNY, CDR2 SVGAGI (reference sequence). The CDR3 length is 13 residues.

V and J are TRBV5-1 and TRBJ2-2; 15 nucleotides agree with TRBD2. The CDR3 has 19 amino acids. The ends lost 4 bases at V and 5 bases at J; junction bases unmatched: 12. The germline V gene encodes CDR1 SGHRS and CDR2 YFSETQ. In DNA form, the CDR3 reads TGCGCCAGCAGCGCGGCTCCGGGACTAGCGGGGGGCCAGACCGGGGAGCTGTTTTTT. Translated: CASSAAPGLAGGQTGELFF.